The present entry profiles one T cell receptor beta chain with its context. This clone was seen a handful of times. Its antigen is not yet known. Per-base quality was not reported, and no clone a single base away is much larger than it. The sample is drawn from a study of cytomegalovirus exposure and HLA in healthy donors (dated by TCRdb to the late 2010s). Concerning the study at large: An earlier analysis of approximately 640 of the donors reported about 250 Gb of sequence data and 100 million to 130 million unique TCR beta sequences from approximately 180 million T cells. Around 330 gigabases of sequencing data and 70 million to 95 million unique TCR sequences made up an early release that covered nearly 650 HLA-typed donors. Of the approximately 400 genotyped donors, approximately 80% fell in the genetic ancestry cluster associated with self-reported Caucasian donors. The study aimed to test whether cataloging public T cell receptors could reveal signatures of past pathogen exposure. The study used immunosequencing to profile the T cell repertoires of approximately 630 subjects and linked those repertoires to cytomegalovirus serostatus. Along with the approximately 700-subject first cohort, a separate validation cohort of roughly 110 different subjects was used. To predict cytomegalovirus infection status, the study combined high-throughput TCR immunosequencing, statistical association of individual TCRs with disease status, and machine learning. A later analysis re-examined previously published TCR beta repertoires from roughly 650 donors and added high-resolution HLA genotyping to investigate patterns of TCR occurrence. In the later analysis, no new phenotypic data were used to find candidate immune exposures; instead, reliance was placed on TCR beta sequences and their occurrence across donors. An earlier analysis of around 540 of the donors applied high-throughput TCR beta sequencing to assess whether each TCR beta V gene segment acted as functional or pseudogenic. Donor age, sex, ethnicity and CMV serostatus were compiled alongside the repertoire data. Genome-wide SNP genotypes for about 65% of the 666 donors were used in a later genetic analysis, which treated that subset as a discovery cohort. All discovery cohort repertoires had been generated on a single sequencing platform. HLA typing included class I and class II loci at four-digit resolution. The number of donors typed differed by locus, with 629-630 for A, B, C, DRB1 and DQB1, around 560 for DQA1, nearly 610 for DPA1, and some 450 for DPB1. Four to six DR-DQ haplotypes were handled as single units for association and clustering, since linkage in the cohort was strong. Among approximately 370 genotyped donors of the cohort, an average of approximately 220,000 unique TCR beta nucleotide sequences was sequenced per donor, of which 15% to 20% were non-productive. Overall study outcomes, separate from this receptor: Across donors, most TCR sequences were observed very rarely, whereas some public TCRs were present in many individuals. Linkage disequilibrium might explain the correlated functional status among segregating V segments, but an unknown experimental factor could not be excluded. Most CMV-associated TCR beta chains appeared to be HLA-restricted in a later analysis, and the HLA associations seemed to be driven largely by CMV exposure. Roughly uniform sequencing depth across donors was assumed in presence/absence analyses, although this assumption may not hold. A total of 150 or so TCR beta chains were listed by the study as associated with cytomegalovirus. Compared with the roughly 710-donor mean, donors in an Asian-associated ancestry cluster had fewer N-insertions in productive TCRs, according to a later genetic analysis. Immune exposure information for the cohort was limited to CMV serostatus. V-gene and J-gene trimming of TCR beta chains was associated with a missense DCLRE1C variant in a later genetic analysis, and the association was replicated in an independent cohort. A further reported finding was that TCR beta sequences accurately predicted the HLA-A and HLA-B alleles for most subjects in the first cohort. The authors suggested that the approach could potentially be extended to other disease states and immunological phenotypes. In an earlier analysis of fewer than 700 of the donors, most TCR beta V segments appeared in productive rearrangements about 90% or about 30% of the time, broadly matching IMGT annotations. In this cohort, only TCR beta chains were sequenced, and detectable features were limited by the absence of alpha or paired-chain data. In vitro tests confirmed that a few of the cytomegalovirus-associated TCR beta chains recognize cytomegalovirus antigens. The 87-base-pair reads could not distinguish some IMGT-functional V segments, including TRBV6-2 and TRBV6-3, so those segments were excluded. A later analysis associated about 18,000 TCR beta sequences with specific HLA alleles at a false discovery rate of 0.05. A cluster of highly shared sequence variants was judged likely to be a technical artifact of the sequencing pipeline. Assigning TCR associations to individual alleles was difficult when HLA alleles, especially DR and DQ, strongly co-occurred. Cytomegalovirus status was reported to be diagnosed by the classifier with high specificity and sensitivity in both the original and validation cohorts. The earlier analysis of 587 of the donors excluded about 16 rarely observed V segments, including chromosome 9 orphons, because counts were too low. Because HLA typing was unavailable for some donors at each locus, only the typed subset was used in association tests. A later analysis found that TCR association rates varied across HLA loci, with DRB1 alleles showing the most associated TCRs and HLA-C alleles the fewest. Several of the top co-occurrence clusters appeared to be linked to parvovirus B19, influenza, CMV and Epstein-Barr virus, according to a later analysis. Compared with equally common non-associated chains, HLA-associated TCR beta chains in a later analysis were more clonally expanded and had lower generation probabilities.

In total, roughly 670 healthy bone marrow donors made up the cohort. At the time of sampling, all cohort members were nominally healthy, though unrecorded immune exposures were likely present. The donor tested CMV seropositive, placing the donor among the 250 to 350 seropositive members of the cohort. Every donor gave a peripheral blood sample, and the peripheral blood mononuclear cells from that sample were used for TCR beta sequencing. The Qiagen DNeasy Blood Extraction Kit was used to extract genomic DNA from the blood cell samples. Library method: the immunoSEQ multiplex PCR assay. For the multiplex PCR, a mixture combining 60 forward primers for TCR Vbeta segments and 13 reverse primers for TCR Jbeta segments was used. The CDR3 region of rearranged TCR beta genes was amplified from genomic DNA by a multiplex PCR assay. Amplified TCR beta libraries were sequenced as 87-base-pair reads on the Illumina HiSeq System. In the authors' own workflow: A later analysis counted around 72 million unique TCR beta chains across the 650 to 700 repertoires, and around 12 million of these chains were shared by at least two donors. Raw reads were error-corrected and collapsed into unique sequences by a nearest-neighbor algorithm in which closely related sequences were merged to remove PCR and sequencing errors. V, D and J gene segments were assigned by aligning CDR3 sequences to IMGT reference sequences. For a sequence to be retained, a match of at least six nucleotides was required to both a V gene segment and a J gene segment. Rearrangements were called productive when the CDR3 lacked stop codons and stayed in frame with V and J; all others were non-productive. Following IMGT convention, CDR3 was defined as the stretch from the second conserved V-encoded cysteine to the conserved J-encoded phenylalanine. Sequences without an unambiguous match to a single V gene segment were excluded from the earlier analysis of 500 to 700 of the donors. An earlier analysis of approximately 590 of the donors classified V segments as functional when productive rearrangements were above 56.7% and as segregating when the standard deviation between donors was above 5%. A statistical classification framework was developed to diagnose cytomegalovirus status using the catalog of TCR beta chain sequences. A later analysis assigned V and J genes by comparing TCR nucleotide sequences with IMGT/GENE-DB human TR gene sequences. A later analysis assigned CDR3 sequences and most-parsimonious VDJ recombination scenarios with the TCRdist pipeline. In a later analysis, every TCR beta chain was defined by the combination of its CDR3 amino acid sequence and its V-gene family, and reads without a unique V-gene family were dropped. In a later analysis, 450 to 600 highly shared, low-generation-probability nucleotide sequences were removed to address suspected cross-contamination and a sequencing artifact. For each public chain, a later analysis derived a clonal expansion index from normalized ranks of inferred template counts within each repertoire. A later analysis computed generation probabilities with a VDJ recombination model fitted to out-of-frame rearrangements, and checked the results against IGoR. A later analysis scored TCR-TCR, TCR-HLA and TCR-CMV co-occurrence with hypergeometric tests, applying a repertoire-size bias correction to TCR pairs. In a later analysis, false discovery rates were estimated by permuting HLA or CMV assignments 20 times. In a later analysis, co-occurring TCRs were grouped with DBSCAN, and TCRdist sequence similarity was added when clustering was performed within HLA-allele-positive subsets. Repertoires with fewer than 30,000 or more than 120,000 public chains were left out of co-occurrence clustering, as were a handful of repertoires with anomalous nucleotide sharing. What TCRdb holds here is the immuneACCESS table cut down to in-frame rearrangements. Part of the clones is not present; checked against another copy, under half of the missing clones reflect an unresolved V gene, and the others are unexplained. The DNA gave D and trimming, while V, J and clone size come from that table. Here the sample has under 200,000 clones; about 79% occur a single time. Clones ranked in the top ten supply under 8% of the sample.

V ends up 4 bases short and J 8 bases short, with an unmatched junction base count of 14. As encoded in the germline V gene (reference sequence), CDR1 is GTSNPN while CDR2 is SVGIG. CDR3 length: 15 amino acids, cysteine to phenylalanine. Of the read, only the CDR3 DNA is kept; its 45 bases are in frame from base 1. This clonotype was sampled from a man aged 45-60 years in good health and CMV-seropositive. Here the chain combines TRBV30 and TRBJ1-2, and 9 junctional nucleotides match TRBD1. The sequencing input was PBMCs. The CDR3: CAWIYPGTGRGGYTF. The DNA reads TGTGCCTGGATTTACCCCGGGACAGGGCGTGGAGGCTACACCTTC.